This is a list of T cell receptor beta chains from one sample in a study of T-cell memory formation after mild COVID-19. TCRdb re-derived calls from the 5' RACE reads in MiXCR, one entry per CDR3 protein. In the table there are about 400,000 distinct CDR3 sequences, 20% to 30% of which are singletons. The sequencing input was PBMCs or a T cell subset sorted from them (not recorded which). Receptors originate from an adult woman who had mild COVID-19 (a few samples of this study predate the infection). Cell type and time point are not known. The CDR3 runs from the conserved cysteine through the conserved F or W. The order of the fields is D gene, V gene, CDR3 protein. D genes are given only for firm matches.

NA,TRBV5-1,CASSLGTLNNEQFF
TRBD1,TRBV2,CASSGQGYNEQFF
NA,TRBV6-6,CASCMEGRNSYEQYF
TRBD2,TRBV6-2/TRBV6-3,CASSKAGGAHNEQFF
NA,TRBV5-5,CASSLVFRLASSYEQYF
NA,TRBV4-3,CASSQVHSRGYEQYF
NA,TRBV18,CASSPPNQYQETQYF
NA,TRBV4-1,CASSLEGGTGELFF
TRBD1,TRBV7-6,CASSQWDSTIPGGYTF
NA,TRBV7-2,CASRSGGEQETQYF
NA,TRBV7-9,CASSLAAGNSPLHF
NA,TRBV6-2/TRBV6-3,CASWEGEAFF
TRBD1,TRBV7-2,CASSLVGGQGHSVFF
NA,TRBV9,CASSEGGDTEAFF
NA,TRBV7-2,CASSLASIKETQYF
NA,TRBV2,CASRETVRDTQYF
NA,TRBV20-1,CSSVSDRSLSNQPQHF
TRBD2,TRBV4-1,CASSQGGLAGPDTQYF
TRBD2,TRBV20-1,CSASTSGLFSYEQYF
NA,TRBV7-2,CASSFGGGGSNQPQHF
TRBD1,TRBV29-1,CSVTTGGLFRETQYF
NA,TRBV2,CASGDSHQGYF
TRBD1,TRBV30,CAWSSDRGRQETQYF
NA,TRBV4-2,CASSQLQGLRPYEQYF
TRBD1,TRBV19,CASSIDLGTGKAFF
TRBD1,TRBV7-6,CASTAGQANEQYF
NA,TRBV28,CASRRDLTYEQYF
NA,TRBV27,CASASGEQYF